This TCR beta chain originates from a study of OX40 agonist ivuxolimab in advanced cancers. About the study: Partial responses occurred in Three dose-escalation patients, one with hepatocellular carcinoma and two with cutaneous melanoma.

Trimming stripped 6 bases from V and 5 bases from J, with 11 bases between. CDR1 KGHSH and CDR2 LQKENI come from the germline V gene. This CDR3 region has 13 residues. The study, taken as a whole, reports: Low normalized clonal expansion also occurred in some nonresponding patients.

Note on this clone: Its cognate antigen is unknown.

The assay was immunoSEQ multiplex PCR, and TCRdb's table has in-frame clones only and misses some. The sample shows more than 45,000 clones, 65% to 90% of them seen only once. The sample consisted of CD4+ or CD8+ T cells sorted from blood, taken in a trial of the OX40 agonist ivuxolimab. J is TRBJ2-1 and V is TRBV18, with unresolved D. The sequence derives from an adult with an advanced solid tumor such as melanoma, head and neck, liver or kidney cancer. Here the CDR3 DNA reads TGTGCCAGCTCCCTTGGCGGCCACAATGAGCAGTTCTTC. Its translation is CASSLGGHNEQFF.